This T cell receptor beta chain was sequenced in a study of regulatory T cells in long-lasting Graves disease. About the research overall: Antithyroid drug exposure in newly diagnosed Graves' patients had lasted under 3 months. Study-wide points: Peripheral blood was the sole material, not thyroid tissue.

The time point here: newly diagnosed GD, antithyroid drugs for less than 3 months. Following extraction of RNA from PBMCs, that RNA was used to make the TCR library. Relying on iRepertoire HTBI primers and Arm-PCR of CDR3 regions, the team built TCR beta libraries. Methods used by the authors: Analysis of the samples identified about 62 TRBV and over 13 TRBJ segments. TCRdb used MiXCR to reprocess the multiplex PCR reads, holding one entry per CDR3 protein. TCRdb assigned the V and J calls; the authors' analysis was not used. Of around 420,000 distinct CDR3 sequences in the sample, about a sixth were seen once. The CDR3 extends over 13 amino acids. A few counts support this clonotype. What it binds is unknown. A single base separates this from a much larger clone, so it may be a read error.

The V and J genes are TRBV12-3 or TRBV12-4 and TRBJ2-7; D is uncertain. This receptor was identified in a female donor with Graves disease. Specimen: peripheral blood mononuclear cells (PBMCs), collected at new diagnosis, from a patient treated with antithyroid drugs. CDR3 nucleotide sequence: TGTGCCAGCAGTTTTCAAGGTCCCTACGAGCAGTGCTTC. Residues: CASSFQGPYEQCF.